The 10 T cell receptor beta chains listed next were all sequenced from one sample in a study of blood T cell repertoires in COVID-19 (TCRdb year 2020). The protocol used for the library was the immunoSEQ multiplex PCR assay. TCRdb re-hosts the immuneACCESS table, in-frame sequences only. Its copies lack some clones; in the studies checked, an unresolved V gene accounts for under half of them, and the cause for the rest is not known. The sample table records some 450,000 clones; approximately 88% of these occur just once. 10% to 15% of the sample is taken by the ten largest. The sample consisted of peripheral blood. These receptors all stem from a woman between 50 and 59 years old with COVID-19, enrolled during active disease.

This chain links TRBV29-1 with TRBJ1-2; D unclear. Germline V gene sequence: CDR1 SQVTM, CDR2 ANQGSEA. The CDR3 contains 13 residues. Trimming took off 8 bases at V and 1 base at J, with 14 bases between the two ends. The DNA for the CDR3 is TGCAGCTTAAGGTCGGAGCTTAACTATGGCTACACCTTC. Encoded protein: CSLRSELNYGYTF.

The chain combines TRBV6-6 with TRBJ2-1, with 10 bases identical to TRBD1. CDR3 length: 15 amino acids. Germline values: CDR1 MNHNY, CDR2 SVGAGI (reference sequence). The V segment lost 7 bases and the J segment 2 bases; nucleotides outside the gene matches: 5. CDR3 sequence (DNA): TGTGCCAGCACCCAGGGACAGGGGCCCTACAATGAGCAGTTCTTC. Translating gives CASTQGQGPYNEQFF.

The CDR3 protein is CASSRRGMGAEAFF. The CDR3 DNA reads as TGTGCCAGTAGTCGACGGGGAATGGGCGCTGAAGCTTTCTTT. The chain has TRBV19 and TRBJ1-1; D unclear. The V and J ends lost 5 bases and 6 bases respectively, with 16 bases between them. This CDR3 region has 14 residues. The V gene's germline CDR1 is LNHDA and CDR2 SQIVND (reference sequence).

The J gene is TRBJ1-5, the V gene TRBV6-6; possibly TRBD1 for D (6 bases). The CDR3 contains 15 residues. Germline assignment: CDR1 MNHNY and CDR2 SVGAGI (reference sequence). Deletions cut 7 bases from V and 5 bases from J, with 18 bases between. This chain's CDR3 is CASNARTAKDQPQHF. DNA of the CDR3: TGTGCCAGCAACGCCCGGACAGCTAAGGATCAGCCCCAGCATTTT.

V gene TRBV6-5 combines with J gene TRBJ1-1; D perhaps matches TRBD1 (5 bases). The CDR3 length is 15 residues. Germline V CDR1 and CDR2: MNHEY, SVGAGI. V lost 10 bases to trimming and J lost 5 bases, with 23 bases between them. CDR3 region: CATSEGVWGGTEAFF. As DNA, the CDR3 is TGTGCCACGTCCGAAGGGGTCTGGGGGGGGACTGAAGCTTTCTTT.

The CDR3 DNA follows: TGCGCCAGCAGCGGAGGGCCGGGGGGAAACACTGAAGCTTTCTTT. Translating it yields CASSGGPGGNTEAFF. V gene TRBV5-1 combines with J gene TRBJ1-1; tentative D call: TRBD1 (5 bases). The V end was cut by 4 bases, the J end by 2 bases, with 15 bases between. The CDR3 is 15 amino acids. Germline V CDR1 and CDR2: SGHRS, YFSETQ. Combining the CDR3 with reference TRBV5-1 and TRBJ1-1 gives the whole variable domain KAGVTQTPRYLIKTRGQQVTLSCSPISGHRSVSWYQQTPGQGLQFLFEYFSETQRNKGNFPGRFSGRQFSNSRSEMNVSTLELGDSALYLCASSGGPGGNTEAFFGQGTRLTVV.

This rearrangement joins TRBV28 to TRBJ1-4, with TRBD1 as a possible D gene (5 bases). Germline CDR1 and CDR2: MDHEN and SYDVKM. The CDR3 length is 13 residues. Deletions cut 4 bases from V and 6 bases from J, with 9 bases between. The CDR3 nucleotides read TGTGCCAGCAGTTCCCAGGGTGATGAAAAACTGTTTTTT. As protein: CASSSQGDEKLFF.

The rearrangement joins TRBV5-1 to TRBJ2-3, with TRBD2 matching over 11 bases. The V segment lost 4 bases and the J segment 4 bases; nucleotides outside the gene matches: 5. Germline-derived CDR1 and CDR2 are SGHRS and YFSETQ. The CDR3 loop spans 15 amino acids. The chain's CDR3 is CASSVAGGRADTQYF. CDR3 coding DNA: TGCGCCAGCAGCGTAGCGGGGGGGCGGGCAGATACGCAGTATTTT.

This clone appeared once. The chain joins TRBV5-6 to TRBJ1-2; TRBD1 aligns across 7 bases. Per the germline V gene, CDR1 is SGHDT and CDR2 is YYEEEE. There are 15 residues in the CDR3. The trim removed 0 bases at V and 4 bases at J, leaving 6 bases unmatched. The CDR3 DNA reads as TGTGCCAGCAGCTTGGGACAGGGCCTCCTCTATGGCTACACCTTC. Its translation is CASSLGQGLLYGYTF.

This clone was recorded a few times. CDR3 in DNA: TGTGCCAGCAGTGCCGGAGAGGGCTATCAGCCCCAGCATTTT. This codes for CASSAGEGYQPQHF. This chain connects TRBV2 to TRBJ1-5; D is undetermined. CDR1 is SNHLY, CDR2 FYNNEI, per germline. V was trimmed by 4 bases and J by 5 bases, leaving 12 bases between them. The CDR3 has 14 amino acids.